These 3 T cell receptor beta chains were sequenced from one sample in a study of blood T cell repertoires in COVID-19. The method was immunoSEQ multiplex PCR; TCRdb's version includes in-frame clones alone and lacks a portion of them. The sample consists of 100,000 to 150,000 clones, 85% of them appearing once. Input material: peripheral blood. The receptors stem from a man aged 60 to 69 with acute or convalescent COVID-19.

The V gene is TRBV23-1, the J gene TRBJ1-4, with D possibly being TRBD1 (5 bases). TRBV23-1 is treated as an ORF (open reading frame) with a function not yet certain. The germline V and J ends were trimmed by 4 bases and 0 bases, with 15 bases remaining between them. The CDR3 extends over 17 amino acids. DNA of the CDR3: TGCGCCAGCAGTCTCCGGGGGAACCATGCAACTAATGAAAAACTGTTTTTT. It is translated as CASSLRGNHATNEKLFF.

V usage is TRBV5-4 and J usage is TRBJ2-1, with 9 bases matching TRBD2. V was clipped by 3 bases and J by 7 bases; unmatched bases: 11. The CDR3 runs to 16 residues. CDR1 is SGHNT and CDR2 is YYREEE in the germline V gene (reference sequence). The CDR3 DNA follows: TGTGCCAGCAGCTCCGGGGGACTAGCCGATGGGAATGAGCAGTTCTTC. Translating gives CASSSGGLADGNEQFF.

The rearrangement links TRBV6-6 to TRBJ1-2; D gene uncertain. CDR3 length: 14 amino acids. The ends were cut back, 2 bases at V and 1 base at J, with 8 bases in the middle. The V gene's germline CDR1 is MNHNY and CDR2 SVGAGI (reference sequence). CDR3 sequence (DNA): TGTGCCAGCAGTTACGGGCAGCTTAACTATGGCTACACCTTC. It translates to CASSYGQLNYGYTF.